The TCR beta chain described here comes from a study of blood T cell repertoires in COVID-19. In the source study's methods: From reference gene primer amplification, estimates of nucleated cell counts were derived. Sequenced by immunoSEQ multiplex PCR; TCRdb stores in-frame clones only, minus some. That table furnishes V, J and clone size, whereas the DNA furnished D and trimming. The profile shows approximately 200,000 clones, around 90% of them singletons. Trimming cost V 6 bases and J 2 bases, with 8 bases left between them. Germline CDR1 SEHNR, CDR2 FQNEAQ (reference sequence). The CDR3 covers 13 residues. Donors in Cohort 3 who had recovered were those with two negative PCRs, healthcare professional clearance, or resolution of their symptoms.

The V gene is TRBV7-9, the J gene TRBJ2-4; TRBD2 might be the D (5 bases). The source material was PBMCs or T cells enriched from blood (not recorded which). This receptor was identified in a woman in her twenties or thirties who had recovered from COVID-19. The CDR3 nucleotides read TGTGCCAGCAGTGAGGGCTCCAAAAACATTCAGTACTTC. It is translated as CASSEGSKNIQYF.